The 20 T cell receptor beta chains reported below all come from one sample, sequenced in a study of T cell responses to AZD1222 COVID-19 vaccine. TCRdb's table, derived via immunoSEQ multiplex PCR, lists solely in-frame clones and lacks some. Of some 130,000 clones in the sample, approximately 90% were seen once. Specimen: peripheral blood, collected on day 0 of AZD1222 vaccination. The receptors were sampled from an adult in good health.

V and J are TRBV4-2 and TRBJ1-4; D gene uncertain. V lost 4 bases and J 0 bases, leaving 6 bases between the germline ends. The CDR3 is made up of 14 amino acids. The germline V gene has CDR1 LGHNA and CDR2 YNFKEQ. Here the CDR3 reads CASSPIATNEKLFF. The CDR3 DNA reads as TGTGCCAGCAGCCCAATTGCAACTAATGAAAAACTGTTTTTT.

The rearrangement uses TRBV5-1 and TRBJ2-7; D perhaps matches TRBD1 (5 bases). This CDR3 is 14 amino acids long. Trimming shortened V by 3 bases and J by 3 bases, and 13 bases separated the two germline ends. Germline CDR1 SGHRS, CDR2 YFSETQ. The CDR3: CASSSLTDYYEQYF. For the CDR3, the DNA is TGCGCCAGCAGCTCGTTGACAGATTACTACGAGCAGTACTTC.

This chain connects TRBV4-1 to TRBJ2-2; 12 nucleotides match TRBD2. V was pared by 3 bases and J by 1 base, with 6 bases of the junction left unmatched. Looked up from germline, CDR1 is MGHRA and CDR2 is YSYEKL. The CDR3 length is 18 residues. This chain's CDR3 is CASSQKLAGGLNTGELFF. CDR3 nucleotides: TGCGCCAGCAGCCAGAAACTAGCGGGGGGCTTGAACACCGGGGAGCTGTTTTTT.

The chain has TRBV9 and TRBJ2-1, with a possible D match to TRBD2 (6 bases). This CDR3 is 11 amino acids long. Between the trimmed V and J ends, which lost 4 bases and 9 bases, there was a span of 8 bases. Germline CDR1 and CDR2: SGDLS and YYNGEE. The CDR3 sequence: CASSTGGEQFF. The CDR3 nucleotides are TGTGCCAGCAGCACCGGGGGTGAGCAGTTCTTC.

The V call is TRBV4-1, the J call TRBJ2-7; tentative D call: TRBD1 (6 bases). The germline V gene encodes CDR1 MGHRA and CDR2 YSYEKL. V lost 2 bases to trimming and J lost 3 bases, with 11 bases between them. This CDR3 region has 14 residues. CDR3 bases: TGCGCCAGCAGCCAATTACAGGGCCACTACGAGCAGTACTTC. It specifies CASSQLQGHYEQYF.

The gene calls are TRBV7-9 and TRBJ1-5, with a possible D match to TRBD1 (6 bases). Germline V gene data show CDR1 as SEHNR and CDR2 as FQNEAQ (reference sequence). Trimming shortened V by 0 bases and J by 3 bases, and 9 bases separated the two germline ends. The CDR3 contains 15 residues. CDR3 coding DNA: TGTGCCAGCAGCTTAGCAGGGGGGCCCAATCAGCCCCAGCATTTT. It codes for CASSLAGGPNQPQHF.

J is TRBJ2-7 and V is TRBV30; D ambiguous. The CDR3 has 12 residues. Germline V gene sequence: CDR1 GTSNPN, CDR2 SVGIG (reference sequence). Trimming cost V 4 bases and J 0 bases, with 7 bases left between them. CDR3 protein: CAWMGSSYEQYF. The CDR3 DNA is TGTGCCTGGATGGGTTCCTCCTACGAGCAGTACTTC.

The rearrangement joins TRBV6-5 to TRBJ1-2, with a possible D match to TRBD1 (5 bases). The germline V and J ends were trimmed by 2 bases and 7 bases, with 8 bases remaining between them. Germline V CDR1 and CDR2: MNHEY, SVGAGI. The CDR3 has 12 residues. CDR3 bases: TGTGCCAGCAGTTACCAGGGATCTGGCTACACCTTC. It specifies CASSYQGSGYTF.

This rearrangement joins TRBV19 to TRBJ1-1; possibly TRBD1 for D (6 bases). The V end was cut by 3 bases, the J end by 1 base, with 9 bases between. The CDR3 length is 14 residues. In germline, CDR1 is LNHDA, CDR2 SQIVND (reference sequence). Here the CDR3 reads CASSIQGQNTEAFF. The CDR3 nucleotides are TGTGCCAGTAGTATCCAGGGACAGAACACTGAAGCTTTCTTT.

In its sample, this clone was seen once. The chain has TRBV5-1 and TRBJ1-2; no clear D gene. This CDR3 contains 14 residues. V lost 0 bases, J lost 2 bases, and 8 bases lay in between. Germline V gene lookup returns CDR1 SGHRS and CDR2 YFSETQ. Here the CDR3 reads CASSLEDPNYGYTF. The CDR3 nucleotides read TGCGCCAGCAGCTTGGAGGACCCCAACTATGGCTACACCTTC.

The chain employs TRBV6-5 and TRBJ1-6; D unresolved. Germline CDR1 and CDR2: MNHEY and SVGAGI. This CDR3 contains 15 residues. V lost 0 bases, J lost 5 bases, and 8 bases lay in between. The CDR3 spells CASSYSGGDNSPLHF. DNA for the CDR3: TGTGCCAGCAGTTACTCGGGCGGGGATAATTCACCCCTCCACTTT.

This clone was detected only once. The gene calls are TRBV11-2 and TRBJ2-1; TRBD1 might be the D (6 bases). The CDR3 runs to 16 residues. Trimming took off 3 bases at V and 8 bases at J, with 20 bases between the two ends. CDR1 SGHAT and CDR2 FQNNGV come from the germline V gene. CDR3 DNA sequence: TGTGCCAGCAGCTTGCAAACAGGGTTAGCTTGGGATGAGCAGTTCTTC. Translating it yields CASSLQTGLAWDEQFF.

This chain uses TRBV5-1 with TRBJ2-3; D remains ambiguous. Trimming shortened V by 1 base and J by 3 bases, and 6 bases separated the two germline ends. The CDR3 runs to 13 residues. Looked up from germline, CDR1 is SGHRS and CDR2 is YFSETQ. In DNA form, the CDR3 reads TGCGCCAGCAGCTTGTGGGAAACAGATACGCAGTATTTT. Translated, it gives CASSLWETDTQYF.

The rearrangement links TRBV12-3 or TRBV12-4 to TRBJ1-1; no firm D call. This CDR3 region has 11 residues. Trimming pared 6 bases from V and 8 bases from J, leaving 10 bases between. The CDR3 protein is CASSMVREAFF. CDR3 coding DNA: TGTGCCAGCAGCATGGTTAGGGAAGCTTTCTTT.

CDR3: CASSRTAYNSPLHF. The CDR3 DNA sequence: TGTGCCAGCAGCCGGACCGCCTATAATTCACCCCTCCACTTT. The chain is built from TRBV7-3 and TRBJ1-6; D is ambiguous. The CDR3 has 14 residues. The germline V gene has CDR1 SGHTA and CDR2 FQGTGA. V gave up 5 bases and J gave up 2 bases, with 7 bases separating them.

The V call is TRBV30, the J call TRBJ2-5; D remains ambiguous. V shed 0 bases and J shed 5 bases, with 10 bases lying between them. The CDR3 runs 13 residues. Germline assignment: CDR1 GTSNPN and CDR2 SVGIG (reference sequence). CDR3 coding DNA: TGTGCCTGGAGTGTTAGTAATGAGGAGACCCAGTACTTC. Translating it yields CAWSVSNEETQYF. Full variable domain (missing parts from reference TRBV30 and TRBJ2-5): SQTIHQWPATLVQPVGSPLSLECTVEGTSNPNLYWYRQAAGRGLQLLFYSVGIGQISSEVPQNLSASRPQDRQFILSSKKLLLSDSGFYLCAWSVSNEETQYFGPGTRLLVL.

This chain connects TRBV7-9 to TRBJ1-1; 7 bases are a match to TRBD1. The CDR3 length is 17 residues. Germline lookup yields CDR1 SEHNR and CDR2 FQNEAQ (reference sequence). The trim removed 5 bases at V and 0 bases at J, leaving 12 bases unmatched. CDR3 sequence (DNA): TGTGCCAGCAGCCCAAACCGGGGGGACAGAATGAACACTGAAGCTTTCTTT. Translation gives CASSPNRGDRMNTEAFF. Complete variable domain (other parts from reference TRBV7-9 and TRBJ1-1): DTGVSQNPRHKITKRGQNVTFRCDPISEHNRLYWYRQTLGQGPEFLTYFQNEAQLEKSRLLSDRFSAERPKGSFSTLEIQRTEQGDSAMYLCASSPNRGDRMNTEAFFGQGTRLTVV.

V and J are TRBV18 and TRBJ2-1, with D perhaps TRBD1 (7 bases). The V and J ends lost 5 bases and 0 bases respectively, with 14 bases between them. Germline V gene sequence: CDR1 KGHSH, CDR2 LQKENI. The CDR3 extends over 16 amino acids. CDR3 bases: TGTGCCAGCTCAGCTCAGGGGGGCAGCTCCTACAATGAGCAGTTCTTC. It encodes CASSAQGGSSYNEQFF.

This CDR3 is CASSLVAGDLDTEAFF. DNA of the CDR3: TGCGCCAGCAGCTTGGTGGCAGGGGACCTGGACACTGAAGCTTTCTTT. The chain uses TRBV5-1 and TRBJ1-1; TRBD1 is a possible D gene (6 bases). V shed 0 bases and J shed 3 bases, with 15 bases lying between them. Per germline, CDR1 SGHRS and CDR2 YFSETQ. The CDR3 is 16 residues long. Filled out from reference TRBV5-1 and TRBJ1-1, the complete variable domain reads KAGVTQTPRYLIKTRGQQVTLSCSPISGHRSVSWYQQTPGQGLQFLFEYFSETQRNKGNFPGRFSGRQFSNSRSEMNVSTLELGDSALYLCASSLVAGDLDTEAFFGQGTRLTVV.

The chain recombines TRBV6-4 with TRBJ1-4, with D unresolved. This CDR3 is built from 11 residues. Trimming left V 11 bases short and J 12 bases short, with 16 bases between. Per the germline V gene, CDR1 is MRHNA and CDR2 is SNTAGT. The CDR3, as DNA: TGTGCCGGACGGGAGGGATGGGAACTGTTTTTT. Amino acid sequence: CAGREGWELFF.